The 27 T cell receptor beta chains in this list originate from one sample, sequenced in a study of cytomegalovirus exposure and HLA in healthy donors. A multiplex PCR was run with 60 Vbeta primers and 13 Jbeta primers. The method was immunoSEQ multiplex PCR; TCRdb's version includes in-frame clones alone and lacks a portion of them. Of 100,000 or so clones in the sample, around 81% were seen once. Sequenced: PBMCs. These receptors all come from a man between 40 and 49 years old in good health and CMV-seropositive.

This clone was recorded only once. The rearrangement uses TRBV19 and TRBJ1-2; 7 bases line up with TRBD1. Per germline, CDR1 LNHDA and CDR2 SQIVND (reference sequence). This CDR3 is 14 amino acids long. With 2 bases clipped from V and 5 bases from J, the junction kept 5 bases outside the gene matches. The CDR3 region is CASSINDRVYGYTF. CDR3 DNA sequence: TGTGCCAGTAGTATAAACGACAGGGTTTATGGCTACACCTTC.

A few counts support this clone. This sequence joins TRBV6-6 and TRBJ2-7; TRBD2 might be the D (5 bases). The CDR3 is 14 residues long. CDR1 MNHNY and CDR2 SVGAGI come from the germline V gene (reference sequence). V was pared by 2 bases and J by 2 bases, with 10 bases between. CDR3 sequence: CASSYGGRAYEQYF. The CDR3 DNA follows: TGTGCCAGCAGTTACGGAGGCAGAGCCTACGAGCAGTACTTC.

This clone was counted only a few times. V gene TRBV18 combines with J gene TRBJ1-2; D call uncertain. Germline-derived CDR1 and CDR2 are KGHSH and LQKENI. The CDR3 has 14 residues. The V gene lost 0 bases and the J gene lost 0 bases, with 5 bases spanning the gap. The DNA of the CDR3 is TGTGCCAGCTCACCACCGTCAGCTAACTATGGCTACACCTTC. Translated, it gives CASSPPSANYGYTF.

The chain recombines TRBV2 with TRBJ2-1; D remains ambiguous. Germline V gene lookup returns CDR1 SNHLY and CDR2 FYNNEI. V lost 2 bases, J lost 5 bases, and 7 bases lay in between. The CDR3 length is 13 residues. CDR3 nucleotide sequence: TGTGCCAGCAGTGAATCTAGAGACAATGAGCAGTTCTTC. The encoded protein is CASSESRDNEQFF.

V usage is TRBV6-5 and J usage is TRBJ2-1; 8 nucleotides match TRBD2. V shed 0 bases and J 8 bases; nucleotides not matched to a gene: 9. Germline-derived CDR1 and CDR2 are MNHEY and SVGAGI. The CDR3 consists of 16 residues. The CDR3 here is CASSYSGELAADEQFF. Written as DNA, the CDR3 is TGTGCCAGCAGTTACTCAGGGGAACTAGCGGCCGATGAGCAGTTCTTC.

J is TRBJ2-2 and V is TRBV9, with 7 bases lining up with TRBD2. V lost 6 bases to trimming and J lost 3 bases; unmatched junction nucleotides: 8. Per the germline V gene, CDR1 is SGDLS and CDR2 is YYNGEE. This CDR3 is built from 15 residues. CDR3: CASNPVGLDTGELFF. The CDR3 nucleotides are TGTGCCAGCAACCCAGTTGGACTAGACACCGGGGAGCTGTTTTTT.

V and J are TRBV6-6 and TRBJ1-2; no clear D. The ends were cut back, 0 bases at V and 8 bases at J, with 13 bases in the middle. CDR3 length equals 14 residues. Germline-derived CDR1 and CDR2 are MNHNY and SVGAGI (reference sequence). CDR3 loop: CASSYSRTEAGYTF. CDR3 coding DNA: TGTGCCAGCAGTTACTCACGGACGGAGGCCGGCTACACCTTC.

The genes are TRBV11-2 and TRBJ1-1, with D possibly being TRBD1 (5 bases). Germline V gives CDR1 SGHAT, CDR2 FQNNGV. The CDR3 is made up of 16 amino acids. V was trimmed by 4 bases and J by 5 bases, leaving 20 bases between them. The CDR3 nucleotides read TGTGCCAGCAGCTCATACCGGGGGGTTAGGTGGACTGAAGCTTTCTTT. Its protein is CASSSYRGVRWTEAFF. Together with reference TRBV11-2 and TRBJ1-1, the CDR3 gives the full variable domain: EAGVAQSPRYKIIEKRQSVAFWCNPISGHATLYWYQQILGQGPKLLIQFQNNGVVDDSQLPKDRFSAERLKGVDSTLKIQPAKLEDSAVYLCASSSYRGVRWTEAFFGQGTRLTVV.

The J gene is TRBJ1-3, the V gene TRBV18; D is uncertain. Germline V gene lookup returns CDR1 KGHSH and CDR2 LQKENI. V was shortened by 6 bases and J by 2 bases, with 14 bases between the two germline ends. There are 15 residues in the CDR3. For the CDR3, the DNA is TGTGCCAGCTCCCCTCGTGGAGGCCCTGGAAACACCATATATTTT. It translates to CASSPRGGPGNTIYF.

The J gene is TRBJ1-5, the V gene TRBV27, with a weak D call TRBD1 (5 bases). Germline-derived CDR1 and CDR2 are MNHEY and SMNVEV (reference sequence). The CDR3 has 16 residues. The V gene lost 6 bases and the J gene lost 9 bases, with 24 bases spanning the gap. CDR3 in DNA: TGTGCCAGCAGCCAGACTGGGCGGGGGGTCGTTGGGCCCCAGCATTTT. This translates into CASSQTGRGVVGPQHF.

This chain links TRBV6-4 with TRBJ2-2; TRBD2 matches at 9 bases. From germline, CDR1 is MRHNA and CDR2 SNTAGT. The J segment lost 0 bases and the V segment lost 6 bases, leaving 5 bases of the junction unmatched. The length of the CDR3 is 16 residues. CDR3 in DNA: TGTGCCAGCAGCCGAGCTAGCGGGGCGAACACCGGGGAGCTGTTTTTT. It codes for CASSRASGANTGELFF.

This clone was recorded once. In DNA form, the CDR3 reads TGTGCCAGTAAACAAGTTCTCAACACCGGGGAGCTGTTTTTT. Protein product: CASKQVLNTGELFF. The chain carries TRBV27 and TRBJ2-2, with no clear D. Germline values: CDR1 MNHEY, CDR2 SMNVEV (reference sequence). Trimming pared 9 bases from V and 2 bases from J, leaving 13 bases between. This CDR3 region has 14 residues.

The chain employs TRBV19 and TRBJ2-5; 8 bases are shared with TRBD1. Losses at the gene ends were 3 bases for V and 4 bases for J; bases not matched to a gene: 7. The CDR3 consists of 15 residues. Germline assignment: CDR1 LNHDA and CDR2 SQIVND (reference sequence). CDR3 nucleotides: TGTGCCAGTAGTATCGGACAGGGAAGGGGAGAGACCCAGTACTTC. This sequence encodes CASSIGQGRGETQYF.

This sequence joins TRBV28 and TRBJ2-7; 8 positions agree with TRBD1. The CDR3 length is 14 residues. Trimming cost V 7 bases and J 2 bases; bases outside gene matches: 7. Germline V gene sequence: CDR1 MDHEN, CDR2 SYDVKM. CDR3 sequence: CASTPDRVAYEQYF. The CDR3 DNA reads as TGTGCCAGCACCCCGGACAGGGTAGCCTACGAGCAGTACTTC.

V and J are TRBV7-8 and TRBJ1-5; 7 positions agree with TRBD1. Looked up from germline, CDR1 is SGHVS and CDR2 is FQNEAQ. The CDR3 covers 15 residues. The V and J ends lost 4 bases and 3 bases, in that order; junction bases with no gene match: 6. CDR3 region: CASSSGGWINQPQHF. The CDR3 DNA reads as TGTGCCAGCAGCTCAGGGGGGTGGATCAATCAGCCCCAGCATTTT.

The rearrangement links TRBV19 to TRBJ2-7; maybe TRBD1 (6 bases). This CDR3 is built from 14 residues. Germline assignment: CDR1 LNHDA and CDR2 SQIVND (reference sequence). CDR3: CASAPGHAANEQYF. Here the CDR3 DNA reads TGTGCGAGTGCTCCGGGACATGCGGCGAACGAGCAGTACTTC.

The chain is built from TRBV29-1 and TRBJ1-6; D is perhaps TRBD1 (5 bases). Germline CDR1 SQVTM, CDR2 ANQGSEA. The CDR3 is 16 residues long. V was shortened by 0 bases and J by 8 bases, with 17 bases between the two germline ends. In nucleotides, the CDR3 is TGCAGCGTTGAAGACCCCCTGCTAGGGGCGGATTCACCCCTCCACTTT. Amino acid sequence: CSVEDPLLGADSPLHF.

V usage is TRBV6-6 and J usage is TRBJ2-3; 12 nucleotides line up with TRBD2. V was clipped by 2 bases and J by 10 bases; unmatched bases: 7. CDR1 MNHNY and CDR2 SVGAGI come from the germline V gene (reference sequence). This CDR3 comprises 15 residues. This chain's CDR3 is CASSYATSGSVAQYF. CDR3 nucleotides: TGTGCCAGCAGTTACGCGACTAGCGGGAGTGTTGCGCAGTATTTT.

The rearrangement uses TRBV7-9 and TRBJ2-1; 12 bases align to TRBD2. V dropped 5 bases and J dropped 0; count of bases not matched to a gene: 8. Germline lookup yields CDR1 SEHNR and CDR2 FQNEAQ (reference sequence). The CDR3 is made up of 18 amino acids. The CDR3 DNA follows: TGTGCCAGCAGCAGTACTAGCGGGAGGCCGAGCTCCTACAATGAGCAGTTCTTC. Amino acid sequence: CASSSTSGRPSSYNEQFF. The complete variable domain, with remaining parts taken from reference TRBV7-9 and TRBJ2-1, reads DTGVSQNPRHKITKRGQNVTFRCDPISEHNRLYWYRQTLGQGPEFLTYFQNEAQLEKSRLLSDRFSAERPKGSFSTLEIQRTEQGDSAMYLCASSSTSGRPSSYNEQFFGPGTRLTVL.

The V call is TRBV28, the J call TRBJ2-7; D is perhaps TRBD1 (6 bases). This CDR3 contains 19 residues. The germline gives CDR1 MDHEN, CDR2 SYDVKM. Trimming removed 0 bases at V and 2 bases at J, with 23 bases between. Here the CDR3 reads CASSLWGASYGTPPYEQYF. CDR3 DNA: TGTGCCAGCAGTTTATGGGGGGCGTCCTACGGGACACCCCCCTACGAGCAGTACTTC.

The chain carries TRBV28 and TRBJ1-5; perhaps TRBD1 as D (6 bases). The V end was cut by 7 bases, the J end by 1 base, with 14 bases between. CDR3 length equals 15 residues. Germline V gene lookup returns CDR1 MDHEN and CDR2 SYDVKM. Here the CDR3 DNA reads TGTGCCAGCACCTCCGGGGGGCAGAGCAATCAGCCCCAGCATTTT. Translated: CASTSGGQSNQPQHF.

V is TRBV11-2 and J is TRBJ2-1; the match to TRBD1 covers 10 bases. The CDR3 is 15 amino acids. Germline V CDR1 and CDR2: SGHAT, FQNNGV. Trimming took 5 bases from V and 1 from J; bases not matched to a gene: 2. The CDR3 bases are TGTGCCAGCAGCACGGACAGGGGGTCCTACAATGAGCAGTTCTTC. This codes for CASSTDRGSYNEQFF.

The rearrangement uses TRBV19 and TRBJ1-1, with 9 bases matching TRBD1. CDR1 is LNHDA and CDR2 is SQIVND in the germline V gene (reference sequence). This CDR3 has 14 residues. With V trimmed by 4 bases and J by 5 bases, 5 bases remained unmatched. The CDR3 loop is CASSNRGRGTEAFF. For the CDR3, the DNA is TGTGCCAGTAGTAACAGGGGGCGAGGGACTGAAGCTTTCTTT.

This clone came up a few times. The V gene is TRBV19, the J gene TRBJ1-2; D is unclear. V lost 4 bases and J 4 bases, leaving 10 bases between the germline ends. CDR3 length equals 13 residues. The germline V gene has CDR1 LNHDA and CDR2 SQIVND (reference sequence). CDR3 residues: CASSRLGSYGYTF. The CDR3 bases are TGTGCCAGTAGTAGGCTGGGCAGCTATGGCTACACCTTC.

This clone was detected once. This chain uses TRBV9 with TRBJ1-5; TRBD1 aligns across 11 bases. CDR1 is SGDLS, CDR2 YYNGEE, per germline. With 3 bases clipped from V and 6 bases from J, the junction kept 5 bases outside the gene matches. The length of the CDR3 is 15 residues. Written as DNA, the CDR3 is TGTGCCAGCAGCGCTAGTGGGACAGGGGGTCAGCCCCAGCATTTT. This encodes CASSASGTGGQPQHF.

This chain links TRBV12-5 with TRBJ2-2; 9 bases map to TRBD1. This CDR3 has 17 amino acids. CDR1 and CDR2 from the germline V gene are LGHNT and FRNRAP. The V and J ends lost 1 base and 4 bases, in that order; junction bases with no gene match: 7. DNA of the CDR3: TGTGCTAGTGGTTTGGACAGGGGGCGAATATTCACCGGGGAGCTGTTTTTT. It is translated as CASGLDRGRIFTGELFF.

V usage is TRBV5-1 and J usage is TRBJ1-1; maybe TRBD1 (6 bases). V gave up 4 bases and J gave up 0 bases, with 22 bases separating them. CDR3 size: 18 residues. Germline V lookup: CDR1 SGHRS, CDR2 YFSETQ. The CDR3: CASSRQSSGQRLNTEAFF. In nucleotides, the CDR3 is TGCGCCAGCAGCCGACAATCATCTGGACAGCGCCTGAACACTGAAGCTTTCTTT.